This T cell receptor beta chain was profiled in a study of CD8 T cells in Susac syndrome. Study-wide results and limits: The study conceded that its TCR sequencing and HLA analysis involved relatively few individuals.

As regards this clonotype: Its target is not known.

CD8+ and CD4+ T cells from blood underwent TCR beta sequencing, which was carried out in a high-throughput format. Negative isolation was used for CD8+ and CD4+ T cells and FACS enrichment for TEMRA cells. RNA was extracted with the RNeasy kit, and a quantity of about 0.45 to 1 ug was reverse transcribed using random hexamers. The amplification used immunoSEQ multiplex PCR on TCR beta CDR3; it spanned 54 Vbeta and 13 Jbeta. TCRdb processed the immunoSEQ multiplex PCR reads anew with MiXCR; each CDR3 protein has one entry. The table lists about 120,000 distinct CDR3 sequences, nearly 95% of them singletons. Sequenced sample: CD4+ T cells from PBMCs. This clonotype was obtained from a human donor in good health.

DNA for the CDR3: TGTGCCAGCAGAACGACAGGGCGAACAGATACGCAGTATTTT. As protein: CASRTTGRTDTQYF. The chain couples TRBV6-2 or TRBV6-3 to TRBJ2-3, with TRBD1 identical over 7 bases. J lost 3 bases, V lost 6 bases, and 6 bases had no gene match. Germline V CDR1 and CDR2: MNHEY, SVGEGT. The CDR3 is 14 amino acids.